The following is a TCR beta chain sequence with its context. Its antigen is not identified. The CDR3 totals 13 residues. CDR1 and CDR2 from the germline V gene are MNHEY and SMNVEV (reference sequence). Trimming pared 2 bases from V and 6 bases from J, leaving 11 bases between. The method was immunoSEQ multiplex PCR; TCRdb's version includes in-frame clones alone and lacks a portion of them. The repertoire holds 15,000 to 20,000 clones, with 75% to 85% as singletons. The data derive from a study of T cell clones after liver transplantation. Study details: At least one year of complete immunosuppression withdrawal without enzymes over twice normal defined tolerance. Study-level results: Graft donor-reactive T cells may have migrated into the graft rather than being deleted. Circulating graft-donor-reactive CD4 TCRbeta sequences fell significantly post-transplant in 5 of 8 subjects. Conclusions were preliminary, with small, heterogeneous patient groups.

Sequenced material: CD8+ T cells from blood, taken less than 50 months after liver transplant. The sequence derives from a human patient who received a liver transplant. A subset of T cells may come from the graft donor. V gene TRBV27 combines with J gene TRBJ2-7, with D possibly being TRBD2 (6 bases). The CDR3 region has the DNA TGTGCCAGCAGTTTAGGGAGGTTTGGCGAGCAGTACTTC. Its translation: CASSLGRFGEQYF.